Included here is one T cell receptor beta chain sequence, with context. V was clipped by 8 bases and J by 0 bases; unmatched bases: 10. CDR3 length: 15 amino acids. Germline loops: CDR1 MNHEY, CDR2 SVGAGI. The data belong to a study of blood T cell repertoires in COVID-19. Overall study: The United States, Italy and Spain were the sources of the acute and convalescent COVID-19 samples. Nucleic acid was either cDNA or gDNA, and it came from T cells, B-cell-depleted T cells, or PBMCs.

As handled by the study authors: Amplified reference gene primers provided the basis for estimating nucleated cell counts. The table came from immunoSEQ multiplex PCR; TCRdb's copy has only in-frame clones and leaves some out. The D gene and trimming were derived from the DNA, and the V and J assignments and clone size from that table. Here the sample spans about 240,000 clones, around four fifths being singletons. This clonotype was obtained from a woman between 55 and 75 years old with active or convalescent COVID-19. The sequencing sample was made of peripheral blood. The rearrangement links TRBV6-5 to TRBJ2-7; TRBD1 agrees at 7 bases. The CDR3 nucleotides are TGTGCCAGCCTTGAACCGACAGGGAACTCCTACGAGCAGTACTTC. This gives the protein CASLEPTGNSYEQYF.